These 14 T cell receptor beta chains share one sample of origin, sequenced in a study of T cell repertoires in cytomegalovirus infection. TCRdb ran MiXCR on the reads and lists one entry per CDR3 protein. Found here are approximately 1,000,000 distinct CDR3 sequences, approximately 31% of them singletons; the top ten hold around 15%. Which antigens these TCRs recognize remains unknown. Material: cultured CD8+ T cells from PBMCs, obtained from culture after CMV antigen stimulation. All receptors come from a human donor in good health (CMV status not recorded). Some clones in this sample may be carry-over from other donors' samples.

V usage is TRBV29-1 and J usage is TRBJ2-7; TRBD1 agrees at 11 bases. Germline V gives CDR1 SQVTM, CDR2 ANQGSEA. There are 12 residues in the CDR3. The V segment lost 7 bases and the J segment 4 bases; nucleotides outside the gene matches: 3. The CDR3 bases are TGCAGCGGAGGACAGGGGGCTTACGAGCAGTACTTC. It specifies CSGGQGAYEQYF.

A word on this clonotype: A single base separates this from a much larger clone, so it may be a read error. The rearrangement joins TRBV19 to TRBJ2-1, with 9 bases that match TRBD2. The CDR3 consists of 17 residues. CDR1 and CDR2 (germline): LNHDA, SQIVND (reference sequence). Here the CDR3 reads CTSSIDPGAGGTDEQFF. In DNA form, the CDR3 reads TGTACCAGTAGTATAGATCCGGGAGCGGGGGGCACTGATGAGCAGTTCTTC.

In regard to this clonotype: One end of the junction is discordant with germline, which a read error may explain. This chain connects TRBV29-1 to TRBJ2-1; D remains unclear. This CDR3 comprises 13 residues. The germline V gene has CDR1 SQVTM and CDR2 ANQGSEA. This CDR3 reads CSVVGSSYNVQFF. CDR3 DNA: TGCAGCGTTGTTGGCAGCTCCTACAATGTGCAGTTCTTC.

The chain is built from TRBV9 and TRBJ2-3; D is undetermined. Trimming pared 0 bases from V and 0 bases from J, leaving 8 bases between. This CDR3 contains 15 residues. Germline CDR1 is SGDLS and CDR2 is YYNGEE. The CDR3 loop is CASSVESVSTDTQYF. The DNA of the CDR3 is TGTGCCAGCAGCGTAGAGTCTGTAAGCACAGATACGCAGTATTTT. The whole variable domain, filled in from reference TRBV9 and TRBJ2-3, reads DSGVTQTPKHLITATGQRVTLRCSPRSGDLSVYWYQQSLDQGLQFLIQYYNGEERAKGNILERFSAQQFPDLHSELNLSSLELGDSALYFCASSVESVSTDTQYFGPGTRLTVL.

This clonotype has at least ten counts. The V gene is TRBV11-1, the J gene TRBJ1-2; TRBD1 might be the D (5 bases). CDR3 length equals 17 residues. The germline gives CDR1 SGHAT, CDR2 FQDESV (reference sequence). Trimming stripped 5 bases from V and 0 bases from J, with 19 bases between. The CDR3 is CASSVRGVGIANYGYTF. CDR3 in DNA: TGTGCCAGCAGCGTTCGGGGCGTGGGGATCGCTAACTATGGCTACACCTTC.

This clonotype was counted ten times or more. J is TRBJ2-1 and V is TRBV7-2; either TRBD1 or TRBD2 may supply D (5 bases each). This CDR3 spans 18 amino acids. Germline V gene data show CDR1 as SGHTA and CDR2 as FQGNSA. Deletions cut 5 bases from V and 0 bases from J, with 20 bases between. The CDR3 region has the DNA TGTGCCAGCAGCCGCGATATTACCTGGGGGAGCTCCTACAATGAGCAGTTCTTC. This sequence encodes CASSRDITWGSSYNEQFF.

The CDR3 DNA sequence: TGTGCCAGCAGTGACTCTCGATGGCCCGCTGGACACGTCCGGAAGACCCAGTACTTC. Amino acid sequence: CASSDSRWPAGHVRKTQYF. This chain connects TRBV6-4 to TRBJ2-5, with D maybe TRBD1 (5 bases). The V and J ends lost 0 bases and 6 bases respectively, with 26 bases between them. Germline assignment: CDR1 MRHNA and CDR2 SNTAGT. The length of the CDR3 is 19 residues.

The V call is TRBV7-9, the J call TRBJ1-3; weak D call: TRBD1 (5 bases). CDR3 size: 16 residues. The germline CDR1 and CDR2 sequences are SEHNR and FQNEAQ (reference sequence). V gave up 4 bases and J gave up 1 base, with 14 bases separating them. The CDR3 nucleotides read TGTGCCAGCAGCTACACAGGTCCAGTATCTGGAAACACCATATATTTT. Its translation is CASSYTGPVSGNTIYF.

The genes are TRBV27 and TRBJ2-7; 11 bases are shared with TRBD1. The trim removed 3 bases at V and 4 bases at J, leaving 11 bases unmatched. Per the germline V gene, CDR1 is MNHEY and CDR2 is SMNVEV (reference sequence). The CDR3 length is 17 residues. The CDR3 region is CASSLIGGGQGAYEQYF. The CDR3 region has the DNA TGTGCCAGCAGTTTGATAGGCGGTGGACAGGGGGCTTACGAGCAGTACTTC.

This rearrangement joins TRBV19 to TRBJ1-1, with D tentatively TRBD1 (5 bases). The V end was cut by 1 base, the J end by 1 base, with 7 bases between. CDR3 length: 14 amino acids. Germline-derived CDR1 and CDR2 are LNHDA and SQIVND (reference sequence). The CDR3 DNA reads TGTGCCAGTAGTATAGGGACATCGAACACTGAAGCTTTCTTT. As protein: CASSIGTSNTEAFF.

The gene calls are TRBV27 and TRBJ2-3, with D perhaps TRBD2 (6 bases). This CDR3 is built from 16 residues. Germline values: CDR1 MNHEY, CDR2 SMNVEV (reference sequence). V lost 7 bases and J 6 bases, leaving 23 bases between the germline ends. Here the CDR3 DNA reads TGTGCCAGCACCCCGGGACCGGGGGACGTCCCGGATACGCAGTATTTT. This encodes CASTPGPGDVPDTQYF.

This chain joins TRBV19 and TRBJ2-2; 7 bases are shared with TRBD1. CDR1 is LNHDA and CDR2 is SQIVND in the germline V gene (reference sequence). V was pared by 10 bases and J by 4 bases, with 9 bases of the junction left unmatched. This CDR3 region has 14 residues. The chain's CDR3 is CATQMRTGTGELFF. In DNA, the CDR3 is TGTGCCACCCAGATGAGGACAGGCACCGGGGAGCTGTTTTTT.

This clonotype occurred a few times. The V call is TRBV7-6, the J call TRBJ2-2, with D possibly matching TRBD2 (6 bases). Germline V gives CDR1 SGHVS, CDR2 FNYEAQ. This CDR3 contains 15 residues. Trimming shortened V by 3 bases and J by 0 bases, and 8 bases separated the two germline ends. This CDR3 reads CASSFGGSNTGELFF. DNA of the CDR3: TGTGCCAGCAGCTTTGGGGGGTCGAACACCGGGGAGCTGTTTTTT. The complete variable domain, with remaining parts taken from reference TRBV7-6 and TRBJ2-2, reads GAGVSQSPRYKVTKRGQDVALRCDPISGHVSLYWYRQALGQGPEFLTYFNYEAQQDKSGLPNDRFSAERPEGSISTLTIQRTEQRDSAMYRCASSFGGSNTGELFFGEGSRLTVL.

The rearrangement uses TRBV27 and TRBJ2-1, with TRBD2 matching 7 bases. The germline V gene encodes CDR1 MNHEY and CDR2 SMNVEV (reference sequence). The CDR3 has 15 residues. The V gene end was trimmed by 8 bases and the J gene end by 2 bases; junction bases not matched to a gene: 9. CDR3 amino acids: CASGPSGDPYNEQFF. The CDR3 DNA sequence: TGTGCCAGCGGGCCGAGCGGGGACCCCTACAATGAGCAGTTCTTC.